Presented here are 7 T cell receptor beta chains from one specimen sequenced in a study of T cell responses to AZD1222 COVID-19 vaccine. Only in-frame clones appear in the TCRdb table, and some are missing; sequencing was by immunoSEQ multiplex PCR. The table has 100,000 to 150,000 clones, about 92% seen once. The sample was peripheral blood, taken 28 days after the second AZD1222 dose. The receptors here all came from an adult who received the AZD1222 COVID-19 vaccine.

The chain couples TRBV5-1 to TRBJ2-3; 8 bases are shared with TRBD2. Germline V lookup: CDR1 SGHRS, CDR2 YFSETQ. This CDR3 region has 16 residues. Trimming cost V 4 bases and J 3 bases; bases outside gene matches: 10. The CDR3: CASSVQAGGLTDTQYF. DNA for the CDR3: TGCGCCAGCAGCGTTCAGGCGGGAGGTTTAACAGATACGCAGTATTTT.

The gene calls are TRBV15 and TRBJ1-1, with 9 bases matching TRBD1. This CDR3 is built from 15 residues. The V segment lost 2 bases and the J segment 4 bases; nucleotides outside the gene matches: 5. The germline V gene encodes CDR1 LNHNV and CDR2 YYDKDF (reference sequence). In DNA, the CDR3 is TGTGCCACCAGCAGATCAGGGACAGGGACCACTGAAGCTTTCTTT. This translates into CATSRSGTGTTEAFF.

V and J are TRBV29-1 and TRBJ2-1; D is possibly TRBD2 (5 bases). The CDR3 is made up of 12 amino acids. CDR1 is SQVTM and CDR2 is ANQGSEA in the germline V gene. V lost 7 bases and J lost 5, with 12 bases in between. CDR3 DNA sequence: TGCAGCGCCGACCATAGCGACAATGAGCAGTTCTTC. Translated, it gives CSADHSDNEQFF.

This chain joins TRBV11-1 and TRBJ2-2; 9 bases are shared with TRBD2. In germline, CDR1 is SGHAT, CDR2 FQDESV (reference sequence). Trimming at V came to 6 bases and at J to 5 bases, leaving 10 bases not matched to a gene. CDR3 size: 16 residues. For the CDR3, the DNA is TGTGCCAGCAGTCGTCATAGCGGGAGCGGTACCGGGGAGCTGTTTTTT. This codes for CASSRHSGSGTGELFF.

This chain connects TRBV19 to TRBJ2-7, with 11 bases aligning to TRBD1. Germline V gene lookup returns CDR1 LNHDA and CDR2 SQIVND (reference sequence). The CDR3 runs 15 residues. Unmatched junction bases numbered 4, after V lost 6 bases and J lost 0 bases. Here the CDR3 reads CASSQGTGGSYEQYF. CDR3 sequence (DNA): TGTGCCAGTAGCCAAGGGACAGGGGGCTCCTACGAGCAGTACTTC. Drawing the rest from reference TRBV19 and TRBJ2-7, the complete variable domain is DGGITQSPKYLFRKEGQNVTLSCEQNLNHDAMYWYRQDPGQGLRLIYYSQIVNDFQKGDIAEGYSVSREKKESFPLTVTSAQKNPTAFYLCASSQGTGGSYEQYFGPGTRLTVT.

This clone came up once. V usage is TRBV2 and J usage is TRBJ1-1; D gene uncertain. CDR1 is SNHLY, CDR2 FYNNEI, per germline. The CDR3 extends over 11 amino acids. Trimming removed 7 bases from V and 2 bases from J, with 5 bases in between. CDR3 bases: TGTGCCAGCACCTACAACACTGAAGCTTTCTTT. Encoded protein: CASTYNTEAFF.

This clone has only one observation. This sequence joins TRBV2 and TRBJ2-5; the match to TRBD2 covers 7 bases. Per germline, CDR1 SNHLY and CDR2 FYNNEI. V dropped 6 bases and J dropped 5; count of bases not matched to a gene: 6. The CDR3 loop spans 13 amino acids. CDR3 sequence reads: CASSESGVETQYF. The CDR3 DNA reads TGTGCCAGCAGCGAGAGCGGGGTGGAGACCCAGTACTTC.